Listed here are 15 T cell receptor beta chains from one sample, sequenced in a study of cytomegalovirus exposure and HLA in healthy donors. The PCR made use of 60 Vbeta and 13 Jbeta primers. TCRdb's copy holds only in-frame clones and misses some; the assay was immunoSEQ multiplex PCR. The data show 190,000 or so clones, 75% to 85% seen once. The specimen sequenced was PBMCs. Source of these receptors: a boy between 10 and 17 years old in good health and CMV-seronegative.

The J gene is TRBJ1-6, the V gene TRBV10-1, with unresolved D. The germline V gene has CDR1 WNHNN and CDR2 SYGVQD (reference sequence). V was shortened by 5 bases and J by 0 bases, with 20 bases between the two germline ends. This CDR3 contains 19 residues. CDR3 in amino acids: CASSSEGPMTSSYNSPLHF. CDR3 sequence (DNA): TGCGCCAGCAGTTCGGAGGGTCCCATGACTAGCTCCTATAATTCACCCCTCCACTTT.

CDR3 amino acids: CASSPLSGLSVRETQYF. The CDR3 bases are TGTGCCAGCAGCCCTCTATCGGGACTCTCTGTGCGGGAGACCCAGTACTTC. The rearrangement links TRBV7-9 to TRBJ2-5; D possibly corresponds to TRBD2 (6 bases). The CDR3 sequence is 17 residues long. Trimming stripped 5 bases from V and 5 bases from J, with 24 bases between. The germline V gene has CDR1 SEHNR and CDR2 FQNEAQ (reference sequence). Drawing the rest from reference TRBV7-9 and TRBJ2-5, the complete variable domain is DTGVSQNPRHKITKRGQNVTFRCDPISEHNRLYWYRQTLGQGPEFLTYFQNEAQLEKSRLLSDRFSAERPKGSFSTLEIQRTEQGDSAMYLCASSPLSGLSVRETQYFGPGTRLLVL.

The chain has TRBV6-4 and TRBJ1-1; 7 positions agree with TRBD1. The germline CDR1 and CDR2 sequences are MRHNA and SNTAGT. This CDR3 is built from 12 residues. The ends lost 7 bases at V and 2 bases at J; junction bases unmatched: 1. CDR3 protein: CASKGANTEAFF. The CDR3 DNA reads TGTGCCAGCAAGGGGGCAAACACTGAAGCTTTCTTT.

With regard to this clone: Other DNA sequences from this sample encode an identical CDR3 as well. The CDR3 here is CASSVAPGLYNEQFF. CDR3 nucleotides: TGTGCCAGCAGCGTAGCCCCGGGACTCTACAATGAGCAGTTCTTC. The rearrangement joins TRBV9 to TRBJ2-1; TRBD2 is a possible D gene (6 bases). Between the trimmed V and J ends, which lost 0 bases and 3 bases, there was a span of 10 bases. The CDR3 contains 15 residues. CDR1 SGDLS and CDR2 YYNGEE come from the germline V gene.

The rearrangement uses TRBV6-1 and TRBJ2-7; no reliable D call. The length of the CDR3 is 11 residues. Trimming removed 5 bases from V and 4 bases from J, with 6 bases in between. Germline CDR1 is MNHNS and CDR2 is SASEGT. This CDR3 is CASSTLYEQYF. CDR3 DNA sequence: TGTGCCAGCAGTACTCTGTACGAGCAGTACTTC.

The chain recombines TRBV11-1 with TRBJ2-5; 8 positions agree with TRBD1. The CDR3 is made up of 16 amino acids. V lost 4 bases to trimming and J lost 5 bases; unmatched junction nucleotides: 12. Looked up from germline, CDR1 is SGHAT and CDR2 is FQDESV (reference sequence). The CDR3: CASSSFPDRGGETQYF. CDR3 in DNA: TGTGCCAGCAGCTCGTTTCCCGACAGGGGCGGGGAGACCCAGTACTTC.

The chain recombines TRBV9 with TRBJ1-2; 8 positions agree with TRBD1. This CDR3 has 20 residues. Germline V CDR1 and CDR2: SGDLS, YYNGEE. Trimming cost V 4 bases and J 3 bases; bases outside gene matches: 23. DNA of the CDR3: TGTGCCAGCAGCCCAACTTCCCAAAACCTAGACAGGGGTCTATACTATGGCTACACCTTC. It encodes CASSPTSQNLDRGLYYGYTF.

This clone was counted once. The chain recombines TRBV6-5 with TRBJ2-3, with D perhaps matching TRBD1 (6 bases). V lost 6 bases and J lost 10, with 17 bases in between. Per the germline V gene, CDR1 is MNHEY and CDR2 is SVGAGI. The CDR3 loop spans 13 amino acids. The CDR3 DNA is TGTGCCAGCAGAGAAGCAGGGGACGCATCGCAGTATTTT. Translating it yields CASREAGDASQYF.

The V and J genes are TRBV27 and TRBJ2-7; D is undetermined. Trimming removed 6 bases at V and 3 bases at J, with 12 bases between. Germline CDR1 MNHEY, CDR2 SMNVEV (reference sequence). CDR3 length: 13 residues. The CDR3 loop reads CASSPSRSYEQYF. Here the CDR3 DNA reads TGTGCCAGCAGCCCCAGTAGGAGCTACGAGCAGTACTTC.

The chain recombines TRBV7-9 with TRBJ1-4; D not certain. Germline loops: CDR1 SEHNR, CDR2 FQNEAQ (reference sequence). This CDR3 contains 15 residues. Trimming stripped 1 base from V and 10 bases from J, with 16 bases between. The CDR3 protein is CASSLEMRAGVKLFF. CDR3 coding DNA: TGTGCCAGCAGCTTAGAAATGAGGGCGGGTGTAAAACTGTTTTTT. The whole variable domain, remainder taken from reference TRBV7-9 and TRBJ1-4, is DTGVSQNPRHKITKRGQNVTFRCDPISEHNRLYWYRQTLGQGPEFLTYFQNEAQLEKSRLLSDRFSAERPKGSFSTLEIQRTEQGDSAMYLCASSLEMRAGVKLFFGSGTQLSVL.

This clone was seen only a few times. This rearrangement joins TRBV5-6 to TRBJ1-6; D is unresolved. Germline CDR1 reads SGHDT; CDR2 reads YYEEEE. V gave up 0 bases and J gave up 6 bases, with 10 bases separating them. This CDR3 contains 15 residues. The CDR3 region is CASSLAGGLNSPLHF. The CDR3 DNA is TGTGCCAGCAGCTTGGCCGGAGGGCTTAATTCACCCCTCCACTTT. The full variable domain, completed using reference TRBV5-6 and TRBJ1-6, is DAGVTQSPTHLIKTRGQQVTLRCSPKSGHDTVSWYQQALGQGPQFIFQYYEEEERQRGNFPDRFSGHQFPNYSSELNVNALLLGDSALYLCASSLAGGLNSPLHFGNGTRLTVT.

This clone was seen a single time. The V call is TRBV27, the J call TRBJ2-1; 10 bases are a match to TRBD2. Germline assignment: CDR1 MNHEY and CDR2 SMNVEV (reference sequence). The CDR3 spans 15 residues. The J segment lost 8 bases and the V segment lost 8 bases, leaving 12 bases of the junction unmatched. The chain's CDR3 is CASLGASGSVDEQFF. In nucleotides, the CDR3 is TGTGCCAGCCTTGGAGCTAGCGGGAGTGTCGATGAGCAGTTCTTC.

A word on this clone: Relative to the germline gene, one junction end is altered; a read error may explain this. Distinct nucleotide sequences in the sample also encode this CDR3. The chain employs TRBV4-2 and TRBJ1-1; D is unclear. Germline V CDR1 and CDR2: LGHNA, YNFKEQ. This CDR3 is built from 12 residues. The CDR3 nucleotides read TGTGCCAGCAGTCAAGCTAACACTGAAGCTTTCTTT. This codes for CASSQANTEAFF.

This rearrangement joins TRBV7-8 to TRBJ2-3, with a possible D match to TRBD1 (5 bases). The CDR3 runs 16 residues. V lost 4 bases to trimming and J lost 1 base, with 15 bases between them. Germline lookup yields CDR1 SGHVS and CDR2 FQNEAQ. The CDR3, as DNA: TGTGCCAGCAGCTCAGAGTCAGGGATGGGCACAGATACGCAGTATTTT. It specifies CASSSESGMGTDTQYF.

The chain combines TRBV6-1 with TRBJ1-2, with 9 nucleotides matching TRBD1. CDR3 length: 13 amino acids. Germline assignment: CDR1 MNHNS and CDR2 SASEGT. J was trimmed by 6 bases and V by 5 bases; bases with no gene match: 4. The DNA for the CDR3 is TGTGCCAGCAGTCTACAGGGGGCGGATGGCTACACCTTC. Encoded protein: CASSLQGADGYTF.